This T cell receptor (beta chain) is drawn from a study of type 1 and type 2 diabetes patients. About the research overall: T cells were magnetically sorted from PBMCs as CD4+ or CD8+ subsets. Sequencing for the whole study yielded 18,976,912 paired-end reads.

Details on this clonotype: Its matching antigen is unknown.

PCR was run on genomic DNA. Multiplex PCR with 30 forward and 13 reverse primers amplified the TCR beta CDR3. TCRdb redid the calling of the multiplex PCR reads with MiXCR, one entry per CDR3 protein. This table holds some 250,000 distinct CDR3 sequences, around 47% found once. Study-wide points: Age and gender were not matched between study groups, possibly biasing interpretation.

The sequence was obtained from a young man with type 2 diabetes. Sequenced: peripheral blood mononuclear cells (PBMCs).

In DNA form, the CDR3 reads TGTGCCAGCAGCGTCCCCCCCTTTAGCGGGGGCGGGTTAGAGACCCAGTACTTC. Translated: CASSVPPFSGGGLETQYF. The chain recombines TRBV9 with TRBJ2-5; the match to TRBD2 covers 9 bases. The CDR3 is 18 residues long. Unmatched junction bases numbered 15, after V lost 2 bases and J lost 4 bases. Germline V lookup: CDR1 SGDLS, CDR2 YYNGEE.